The 2 T cell receptor beta chains in this list originate from one sample, sequenced in a study of T cell responses to AZD1222 COVID-19 vaccine. Method: immunoSEQ multiplex PCR; TCRdb's copy keeps in-frame clones and lacks some. The table includes about 150,000 clones, 90% detected once. Sequencing used peripheral blood, obtained 28 days after the second AZD1222 dose. The receptors stem from an adult who received the AZD1222 COVID-19 vaccine.

The chain recombines TRBV30 with TRBJ1-2; D call uncertain. V lost 1 base, J lost 2 bases, and 2 bases lay in between. Germline V gene sequence: CDR1 GTSNPN, CDR2 SVGIG (reference sequence). This CDR3 contains 11 residues. In DNA form, the CDR3 reads TGTGCCTGGAGTGCCAACTATGGCTACACCTTC. Protein: CAWSANYGYTF.

This chain connects TRBV11-1 to TRBJ2-3; D is unresolved. The length of the CDR3 is 14 residues. V lost 6 bases and J lost 2, with 12 bases in between. Germline CDR1 reads SGHAT; CDR2 reads FQDESV (reference sequence). CDR3 DNA sequence: TGTGCCAGCAGGACCATTCAGTCCACAGATACGCAGTATTTT. Translation: CASRTIQSTDTQYF.